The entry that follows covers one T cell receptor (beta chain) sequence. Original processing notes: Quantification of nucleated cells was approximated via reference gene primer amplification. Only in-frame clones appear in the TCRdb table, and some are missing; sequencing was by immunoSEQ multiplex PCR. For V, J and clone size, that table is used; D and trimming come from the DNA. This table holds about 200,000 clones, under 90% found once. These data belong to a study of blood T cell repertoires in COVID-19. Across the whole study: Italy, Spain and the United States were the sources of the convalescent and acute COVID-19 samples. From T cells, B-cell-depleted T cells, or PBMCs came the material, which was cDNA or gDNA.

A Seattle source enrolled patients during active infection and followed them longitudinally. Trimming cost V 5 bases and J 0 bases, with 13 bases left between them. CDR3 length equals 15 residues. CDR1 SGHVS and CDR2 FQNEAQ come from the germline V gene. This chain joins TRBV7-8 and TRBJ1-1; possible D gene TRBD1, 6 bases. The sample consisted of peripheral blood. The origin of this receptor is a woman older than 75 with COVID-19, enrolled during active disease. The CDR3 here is CASSISGTLNTEAFF. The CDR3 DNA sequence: TGTGCCAGCAGCATCTCCGGGACACTGAACACTGAAGCTTTCTTT.